This TCR beta chain was captured by sequencing in a study of shared clonotypes between healthy human individuals. Study-wide findings and caveats: Approximately 4.6% of naive CD4 clonotypes were shared across a handful of donors. Clonotype sharing across donors was expected to vary with sequencing depth.

Trimming stripped 3 bases from V and 1 base from J, with 7 bases between. This CDR3 spans 13 amino acids. CDR1 and CDR2 from the germline V gene are MNHNS and SASEGT. CD8 cells regarded as naive lacked CD45RO, were positively chosen for CCR7, and omitted terminally differentiated effector memory CD45RA+ cells. Authors' processing steps: Junction-only immunoSEQ data arrived without quality scores, meaning filtering differed. Clones were read by immunoSEQ multiplex PCR, and TCRdb kept only the in-frame ones, dropping some. V and J calls and clone size follow that table, whereas D and trimming were derived from the DNA. The sample yields 800,000 to 950,000 clones, roughly 96% seen once. Notes on this clone: Its matching antigen is unknown.

The sequenced material came from naive CD8+ T cells sorted from blood. The chain recombines TRBV6-1 with TRBJ2-7, with unresolved D. The sequence derives from a man in his thirties or forties in good health. The CDR3 spells CASSDLISYEQYF. In DNA form, the CDR3 reads TGTGCCAGCAGTGACTTGATTTCCTACGAGCAGTACTTC.